Only one count was recorded for the clone carrying this T cell receptor (beta chain). Its antigen is not identified. The assay was immunoSEQ multiplex PCR, and TCRdb's table has in-frame clones only and misses some. Among about 100,000 clones listed, roughly 87% were seen once. The sample originates from a study of T cell responses to AZD1222 COVID-19 vaccine. Regarding the study as a whole: The donors showed a predominance of white British ancestry and of females, with possible underestimation of clonal diversity.

Germline trimming cut 0 bases from V and 8 bases from J; bases unmatched to any gene: 9. The CDR3 spans 17 residues. The germline V gene encodes CDR1 LGHDT and CDR2 YNNKEL (reference sequence). The sample consisted of peripheral blood, taken on day 0 of AZD1222 vaccination. This clonotype was sampled from an adult in good health. This chain joins TRBV3-1 (or the pseudogene TRBV3-2) and TRBJ2-1; 11 nucleotides agree with TRBD2. CDR3 region: CASSQDVAGGPGDEQFF. The CDR3 nucleotides read TGTGCCAGCAGCCAAGACGTAGCGGGAGGGCCGGGGGATGAGCAGTTCTTC.